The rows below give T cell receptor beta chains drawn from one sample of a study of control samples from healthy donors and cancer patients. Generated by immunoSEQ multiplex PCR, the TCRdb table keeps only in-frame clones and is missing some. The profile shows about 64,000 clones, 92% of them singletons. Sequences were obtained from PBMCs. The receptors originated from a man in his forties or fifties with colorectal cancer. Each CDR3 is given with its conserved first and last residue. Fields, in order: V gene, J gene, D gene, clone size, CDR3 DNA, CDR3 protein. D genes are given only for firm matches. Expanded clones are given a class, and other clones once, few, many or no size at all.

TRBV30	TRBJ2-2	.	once	TGTGCCTGGAGCCCGCGGAGGACCGGGGAGCTGTTTTTT	CAWSPRRTGELFF
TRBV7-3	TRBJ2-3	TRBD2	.	TGTGCCAGCAGCCGGACTAGCAGAGATACGCAGTATTTT	CASSRTSRDTQYF
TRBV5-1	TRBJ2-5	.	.	TGCGCCAGCAGCTGGGGCGCGGGGACTTATACTCTAGAGACCCAGTACTTC	CASSWGAGTYTLETQYF
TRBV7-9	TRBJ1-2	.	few	TGTGCCAGCAGCCGAAGGGTGGCAGGGGACTACACCTTC	CASSRRVAGDYTF
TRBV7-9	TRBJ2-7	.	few	TGTGCCAGCAGCTCGTTAGGTTCTTACGAGCAGTACTTC	CASSSLGSYEQYF
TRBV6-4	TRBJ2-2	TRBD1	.	TGTGCCAGCAGTGGACAGGGAGTTGACGGGGAGCTGTTTTTT	CASSGQGVDGELFF
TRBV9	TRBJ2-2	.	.	TGTGCCAGCAGCGAACACTGGGGAACCGGGGAGCTGTTTTTT	CASSEHWGTGELFF
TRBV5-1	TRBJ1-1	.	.	TGCGCCAGCAGTTATGACGGGATCAGGGGCACTGAAGCTTTCTTT	CASSYDGIRGTEAFF
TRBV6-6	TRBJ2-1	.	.	TGTGCCAGCAGTCCCCTCCGCCCGGGGGCCAGCTCCTACAATGAGCAGTTCTTC	CASSPLRPGASSYNEQFF
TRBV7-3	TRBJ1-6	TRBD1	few	TGTGCCAGCAGCTCCTCGACAGGGACGGGTTCACCCCTCCACTTT	CASSSSTGTGSPLHF
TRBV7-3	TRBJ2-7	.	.	TGTGCCAGCAGCCTAATTCAGGGCTACGAGCAGTACTTC	CASSLIQGYEQYF
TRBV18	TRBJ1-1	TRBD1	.	TGTGCCAGCTCACCGGTTGGGACAGGGGGCAACACTGAAGCTTTCTTT	CASSPVGTGGNTEAFF
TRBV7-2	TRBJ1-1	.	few	TGTGCCAGCAGCTTAGCCACAAACACTGAAGCTTTCTTT	CASSLATNTEAFF
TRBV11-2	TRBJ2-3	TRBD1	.	TGTGCCAGCAGCTTAGGCGAGGGGGCTAGCACAGATACGCAGTATTTT	CASSLGEGASTDTQYF
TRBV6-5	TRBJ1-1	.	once	TGTGCCAGCATCTCGGACGGGCAGAACACTGAAGCTTTCTTT	CASISDGQNTEAFF
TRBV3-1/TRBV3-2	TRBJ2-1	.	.	TGTGCCAGCAGCTCCAAGGTACAATCGAGGGAGCAGTTCTTC	CASSSKVQSREQFF
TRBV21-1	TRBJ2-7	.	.	TGTGCCAGCAGCAAAGTGAGGGGGGCAAACTACGAGCAGTACTTC	CASSKVRGANYEQYF
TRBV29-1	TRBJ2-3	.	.	TGCAGCGTGGGAGGACAGGTACACACAGATACGCAGTATTTT	CSVGGQVHTDTQYF
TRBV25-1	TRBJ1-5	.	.	TGTGCCAGCAGTGAATACCAGGAATGGCAGCCCCAGCATTTT	CASSEYQEWQPQHF
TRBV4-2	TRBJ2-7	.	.	TGTGCCAGCAGCCAGGGTGGGGAAGGCGGCTACGAGCAGTACTTC	CASSQGGEGGYEQYF
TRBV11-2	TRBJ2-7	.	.	TGTGCCAGCAGCCGCCGACTAAATAACTACGAGCAGTACTTC	CASSRRLNNYEQYF
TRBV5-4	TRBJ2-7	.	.	TGTGCCAGCAGACCCGGGTCGACTTACGAGCAGTACTTC	CASRPGSTYEQYF
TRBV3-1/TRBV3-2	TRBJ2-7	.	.	TGTGCCAGCAGCCCTCTGGTTGGGTCCGGCGAGCAGTACTTC	CASSPLVGSGEQYF
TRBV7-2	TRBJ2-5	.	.	TGTGCCAGCAGCTCCTCGGGACGAGAACAAGAGACCCAGTACTTC	CASSSSGREQETQYF
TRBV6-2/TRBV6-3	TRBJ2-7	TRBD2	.	TGTGCCAGCAGCCACCTAGCGGGGGCCTCCTACGAGCAGTACTTC	CASSHLAGASYEQYF
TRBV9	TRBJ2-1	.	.	TGTGCCAGCAGCGTAGGGGAACAGAGGAATGAGCAGTTCTTC	CASSVGEQRNEQFF
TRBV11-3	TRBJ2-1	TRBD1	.	TGTGCCAGCAGCTCGGGACAGGCGCATCAGGTCTTC	CASSSGQAHQVF
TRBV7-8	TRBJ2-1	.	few	TGTGCCAGCAGCCCCCGACAGCTTGATGAGCAGTTCTTC	CASSPRQLDEQFF
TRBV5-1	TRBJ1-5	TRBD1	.	TGCGCCAGCAGCTTAGAGACAGGGAGCAATCAGCCCCAGCATTTT	CASSLETGSNQPQHF
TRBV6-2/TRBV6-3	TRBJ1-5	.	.	TGTGCCAGCAGTACTGGACAGATTGGCAATCAGCCCCAGCATTTT	CASSTGQIGNQPQHF
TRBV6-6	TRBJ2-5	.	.	TGTGCCAGCAGTTACTCGATGGTCGGTGAGACCCAGTACTTC	CASSYSMVGETQYF
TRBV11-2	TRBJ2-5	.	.	TGTGCCAGCAGCCAAACGTTGGTAGAGACCCAGTACTTC	CASSQTLVETQYF